The 24 T cell receptor beta chains in this list originate from one sample, sequenced in a study of blood T cell repertoires in COVID-19. The assay was immunoSEQ multiplex PCR, and TCRdb's table has in-frame clones only and misses some. The sample consists of approximately 220,000 clones, over 80% of them appearing once. Sequencing input: peripheral blood. The source is a middle-aged man with acute or convalescent COVID-19.

This chain links TRBV2 with TRBJ2-5; 9 nucleotides match TRBD1. The V and J ends lost 4 bases and 0 bases, in that order; junction bases with no gene match: 12. The CDR3 has 18 residues. Germline-derived CDR1 and CDR2 are SNHLY and FYNNEI. CDR3: CASSAWDRDVRYQETQYF. CDR3 sequence (DNA): TGTGCCAGCAGTGCCTGGGACAGGGATGTGAGGTACCAAGAGACCCAGTACTTC.

This clone has only one observation. This rearrangement joins TRBV6-1 to TRBJ2-7, with 8 bases lining up with TRBD1. Germline V lookup: CDR1 MNHNS, CDR2 SASEGT. The CDR3 is made up of 14 amino acids. With V trimmed by 3 bases and J by 1 base, 2 bases remained unmatched. CDR3 loop: CASSDRQGSYEQYF. CDR3 bases: TGTGCCAGCAGTGACCGACAGGGGTCCTACGAGCAGTACTTC.

This clone was seen a single time. The J gene is TRBJ2-7, the V gene TRBV10-3, with 9 bases fitting TRBD2. Germline values: CDR1 ENHRY, CDR2 SYGVKD. This CDR3 spans 16 amino acids. V lost 0 bases and J lost 2; bases outside the gene matches: 5. The CDR3 DNA follows: TGTGCCATCAGTGAGTCCGCGGCTAGCGGGGCCTACGAGCAGTACTTC. This translates into CAISESAASGAYEQYF.

V gene TRBV6-2 or TRBV6-3 combines with J gene TRBJ2-3; 13 positions match TRBD2. The germline V gene encodes CDR1 MNHEY and CDR2 SVGEGT. This CDR3 is built from 15 residues. Trimming removed 5 bases from V and 4 bases from J; junction bases left unmatched: 3. CDR3 residues: CASSKGLAGADTQYF. The CDR3 DNA follows: TGTGCCAGCAGTAAAGGACTAGCGGGAGCAGATACGCAGTATTTT.

J is TRBJ1-5 and V is TRBV5-1, with TRBD1 as a possible D gene (5 bases). The CDR3 is made up of 15 amino acids. Germline CDR1 and CDR2: SGHRS and YFSETQ. The V end lost 4 bases, the J end lost 5 bases, and 16 bases lay between the germline ends. CDR3 in amino acids: CASSTGDSPYQPQHF. As DNA, the CDR3 is TGCGCCAGCAGCACGGGAGACAGTCCTTATCAGCCCCAGCATTTT.

V and J are TRBV4-1 and TRBJ1-1, with a weak D call TRBD1 (5 bases). Germline CDR1 and CDR2: MGHRA and YSYEKL. The CDR3 totals 16 residues. The V end was cut by 0 bases, the J end by 2 bases, with 13 bases between. The CDR3 DNA follows: TGCGCCAGCAGCCAAGAATGGGGCAGGGCCAACACTGAAGCTTTCTTT. This encodes CASSQEWGRANTEAFF.

J is TRBJ2-1 and V is TRBV7-2; weak D call: TRBD1 (7 bases). The CDR3 length is 15 residues. V shed 1 base and J shed 8 bases, with 15 bases lying between them. CDR1 is SGHTA and CDR2 is FQGNSA in the germline V gene. In nucleotides, the CDR3 is TGTGCCAGCAGCTTAGAGGCGGGACAGTACTATGAGCAGTTCTTC. Translated: CASSLEAGQYYEQFF.

The V and J genes are TRBV19 and TRBJ2-1, with 10 bases identical to TRBD2. The J segment lost 0 bases and the V segment lost 8 bases, leaving 7 bases of the junction unmatched. CDR1 is LNHDA and CDR2 is SQIVND in the germline V gene (reference sequence). The CDR3 is made up of 16 amino acids. CDR3 loop: CASQTSGYSSYNEQFF. The CDR3 nucleotides read TGTGCCAGTCAGACTAGCGGGTATAGCTCCTACAATGAGCAGTTCTTC.

CDR3 protein: CSAIRGGAGELFF. CDR3 nucleotides: TGCAGCGCCATTAGGGGGGGAGCCGGGGAGCTGTTTTTT. J is TRBJ2-2 and V is TRBV29-1, with TRBD2 as a possible D gene (7 bases). Germline V CDR1 and CDR2: SQVTM, ANQGSEA. V shed 7 bases and J shed 6 bases, with 15 bases lying between them. The CDR3 has 13 amino acids.

V usage is TRBV10-1 and J usage is TRBJ2-3; TRBD1 matches at 9 bases. This CDR3 is 14 amino acids long. The germline gives CDR1 WNHNN, CDR2 SYGVQD (reference sequence). Trimming cost V 5 bases and J 3 bases; bases outside gene matches: 3. In nucleotides, the CDR3 is TGCGCCAGCAGTCGGGACAGGGCGACAGATACGCAGTATTTT. Translating gives CASSRDRATDTQYF.

The chain recombines TRBV9 with TRBJ2-1; 10 positions agree with TRBD2. V dropped 3 bases and J dropped 5; count of bases not matched to a gene: 8. The CDR3 runs 16 residues. CDR1 is SGDLS and CDR2 is YYNGEE in the germline V gene. The CDR3 DNA reads TGTGCCAGCAGCGCCTCCGGACTAGCGGCAAACAATGAGCAGTTCTTC. Protein: CASSASGLAANNEQFF.

The chain couples TRBV29-1 to TRBJ1-2, with 10 bases matching TRBD1. Trimming cost V 0 bases and J 8 bases; bases outside gene matches: 6. The V gene's germline CDR1 is SQVTM and CDR2 ANQGSEA. The CDR3 extends over 14 amino acids. The CDR3 DNA reads TGCAGCGTTGAAGACGGACAGGGGGTATACGGCTACACCTTC. Protein sequence: CSVEDGQGVYGYTF.

This chain connects TRBV7-9 to TRBJ2-7; TRBD1 matches at 9 bases. Germline loops: CDR1 SEHNR, CDR2 FQNEAQ (reference sequence). V dropped 5 bases and J dropped 3; count of bases not matched to a gene: 11. The length of the CDR3 is 16 residues. The CDR3 reads CASSLTSRDRVYEQYF. CDR3 coding DNA: TGTGCCAGCAGCCTAACGTCACGGGACAGGGTCTACGAGCAGTACTTC.

The chain has TRBV19 and TRBJ1-1; 9 nucleotides match TRBD1. Germline loops: CDR1 LNHDA, CDR2 SQIVND (reference sequence). This CDR3 comprises 15 residues. V trimming: 5 bases; J trimming: 4 bases; junction bases outside the gene matches: 8. CDR3 loop: CASSGHRGLVTEAFF. CDR3 coding DNA: TGTGCCAGTAGTGGACACAGGGGGCTCGTCACTGAAGCTTTCTTT.

In its sample, this clone was seen a few times. The chain combines TRBV11-2 with TRBJ2-1; 11 bases fit TRBD2. J gave up 3 bases and V 6 bases, and 7 bases lay outside the gene matches. The CDR3 has 16 residues. Per the germline V gene, CDR1 is SGHAT and CDR2 is FQNNGV. The CDR3 here is CASSLTGTSGYNEQFF. As DNA, the CDR3 is TGTGCCAGCAGTTTAACCGGGACTAGCGGCTACAATGAGCAGTTCTTC.

The chain carries TRBV19 and TRBJ1-2; D gene ambiguous. The germline CDR1 and CDR2 sequences are LNHDA and SQIVND (reference sequence). The CDR3 totals 13 residues. Trimming cost V 3 bases and J 5 bases, with 10 bases left between them. CDR3 in amino acids: CASSIPRLYGYTF. CDR3 nucleotide sequence: TGTGCCAGTAGTATTCCGAGGTTATATGGCTACACCTTC.

This chain uses TRBV27 with TRBJ2-1; 9 bases map to TRBD2. Germline V gene data show CDR1 as MNHEY and CDR2 as SMNVEV (reference sequence). V was clipped by 7 bases and J by 5 bases; unmatched bases: 9. There are 15 residues in the CDR3. The CDR3 bases are TGTGCCAGCAACTACGGAGTAGCGGGAGACAATGAGCAGTTCTTC. Protein: CASNYGVAGDNEQFF.

This clone appeared a few times. The chain has TRBV2 and TRBJ1-1; D gene uncertain. Looked up from germline, CDR1 is SNHLY and CDR2 is FYNNEI. V was pared by 8 bases and J by 0 bases, with 10 bases between. The CDR3 spans 13 residues. CDR3 region: CASSRGMNTEAFF. The DNA of the CDR3 is TGTGCCAGCTCCCGCGGGATGAACACTGAAGCTTTCTTT.

This sequence joins TRBV7-2 and TRBJ2-3, with 9 bases aligning to TRBD1. Losses at the gene ends were 6 bases for V and 3 bases for J; bases not matched to a gene: 4. The CDR3 has 14 residues. The germline V gene encodes CDR1 SGHTA and CDR2 FQGNSA. CDR3: CASSFGQGTDTQYF. The DNA of the CDR3 is TGTGCCAGCAGTTTCGGACAGGGGACAGATACGCAGTATTTT.

The chain carries TRBV6-4 and TRBJ2-2, with 10 positions matching TRBD2. The CDR3 spans 17 residues. CDR1 and CDR2 (germline): MRHNA, SNTAGT. With V trimmed by 2 bases and J by 1 base, 4 bases remained unmatched. CDR3 sequence (DNA): TGTGCCAGCAGTGACCCCCGGACTAGCGGGAACACCGGGGAGCTGTTTTTT. This translates into CASSDPRTSGNTGELFF.

This sequence joins TRBV5-5 and TRBJ1-2; D is unresolved. Trimming took off 0 bases at V and 1 base at J, with 10 bases between the two ends. Germline values: CDR1 SGHKS, CDR2 YYEKEE (reference sequence). This CDR3 comprises 15 residues. The CDR3 spells CASSLDDGSNYGYTF. The CDR3, as DNA: TGTGCCAGCAGCTTGGATGATGGCAGTAACTATGGCTACACCTTC.

This chain joins TRBV5-6 and TRBJ1-2; D ambiguous. This CDR3 contains 12 residues. In germline, CDR1 is SGHDT, CDR2 YYEEEE. Trimming removed 0 bases from V and 8 bases from J, with 8 bases in between. CDR3 loop: CASSLGSRGYTF. CDR3 nucleotide sequence: TGTGCCAGCAGCTTGGGGAGTCGGGGCTACACCTTC.

This chain uses TRBV19 with TRBJ1-4, with 12 positions matching TRBD1. This CDR3 has 17 residues. CDR1 is LNHDA, CDR2 SQIVND, per germline (reference sequence). Trimming cost V 3 bases and J 7 bases; bases outside gene matches: 9. The CDR3 here is CASSIRRGQGASEKLFF. In DNA form, the CDR3 reads TGTGCCAGTAGTATTCGCCGGGGACAGGGGGCGAGTGAAAAACTGTTTTTT.

The genes are TRBV7-2 and TRBJ1-2, with D possibly matching TRBD1 (6 bases). The V end was cut by 4 bases, the J end by 8 bases, with 11 bases between. The CDR3 covers 12 residues. CDR1 and CDR2 from the germline V gene are SGHTA and FQGNSA. The CDR3 here is CASSYPGAGYTF. The CDR3 DNA reads as TGTGCCAGCAGCTACCCAGGGGCGGGCTACACCTTC.